This TCR beta chain was identified during a study of blood T cells in healthy people across ages. Germline values: CDR1 SGDLS, CDR2 YYNGEE. This CDR3 is built from 14 residues. V was shortened by 0 bases and J by 7 bases, with 13 bases between the two germline ends. A J-beta primer mix and a sample-barcoded 5' primer were used in a second PCR of about 7 to 11 cycles. TCRdb itself ran the 5' RACE reads through MiXCR, one entry per CDR3 protein. The repertoire holds 850,000 to 950,000 distinct CDR3 sequences, with more than 25% as singletons. This clonotype came up a few times. The chain links TRBV9 to TRBJ1-1; no clear D gene. The TCR comes from a woman of 80 years or more in good health. The material sequenced was blood. The CDR3 protein is CASSVGPSRGEAFF. CDR3 nucleotides: TGTGCCAGCAGCGTAGGCCCTTCGCGCGGTGAAGCTTTCTTT.